This TCR beta chain emerged from a study of identifying expanded T cells in peripheral blood. Germline values: CDR1 MNHNY, CDR2 SVGAGI (reference sequence). With 6 bases removed from V and 1 base from J, the gap between germline ends came to 16 bases. The length of the CDR3 is 16 residues. No infections or other immune events were documented during collection. Assay: immunoSEQ multiplex PCR; the TCRdb copy retains only in-frame clones and omits some. The data show under 85,000 clones, roughly 89% seen once. Study findings and constraints: Clone count variance between approximately two-week samples rose with total template count. Differentially abundant clones: 1 to 1.5 between replicates, around 17 at around 2 weeks, around 19 at four.

With respect to this clone: Its antigen is still unknown.

V gene TRBV6-6 combines with J gene TRBJ1-3, with a possible D match to TRBD1 (5 bases). Sequencing was carried out using blood. The TCR comes from a person between 18 and 69 years old in good health. CDR3 nucleotide sequence: TGTGCCAGCAGGGACAAGGGTCAGGGATCTGGAAACACCATATATTTT. It is translated as CASRDKGQGSGNTIYF.